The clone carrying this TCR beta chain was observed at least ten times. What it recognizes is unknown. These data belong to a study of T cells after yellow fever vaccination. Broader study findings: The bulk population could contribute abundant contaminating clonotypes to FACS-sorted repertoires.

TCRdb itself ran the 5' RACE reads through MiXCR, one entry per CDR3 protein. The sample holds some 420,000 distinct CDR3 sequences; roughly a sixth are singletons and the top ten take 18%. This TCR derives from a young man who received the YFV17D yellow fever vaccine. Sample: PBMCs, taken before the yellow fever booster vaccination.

The CDR3 DNA is TGCGCCAGCAGCCAGCCTAGCGGGGGCTACAATGAGCAGTTCTTC. It translates to CASSQPSGGYNEQFF. The gene calls are TRBV4-3 and TRBJ2-1, with 10 bases aligning to TRBD2. V was clipped by 3 bases and J by 3 bases; unmatched bases: 2. Germline CDR1 reads LGHNA; CDR2 reads YSLEER. The CDR3 is 15 amino acids.